A single sample gave rise to the 26 T cell receptor beta chains below, sequenced in a study of CD8 T cells in ankylosing spondylitis. Each CDR3 protein is one row after TCRdb ran MiXCR on the 5' RACE reads. The sample holds more than 200,000 distinct CDR3 sequences, roughly a quarter seen once. Sequenced sample: blood, either unsorted or a sorted T cell fraction (not recorded which). These receptors were obtained from a male donor with ankylosing spondylitis or in good health (not recorded which).

The CDR3 region has the DNA TGTGCCACGGGGGTGGGGTTGAGCTACGAGCAGTACTTC. Amino acids: CATGVGLSYEQYF. The rearrangement joins TRBV15 to TRBJ2-7; the D gene could be TRBD1 or TRBD2 (5 bases each). The CDR3 sequence is 13 residues long. Trimming took 9 bases from V and 3 from J, leaving 15 bases between them. CDR1 is LNHNV, CDR2 YYDKDF, per germline (reference sequence).

Ten or more counts support this clonotype. V usage is TRBV2 and J usage is TRBJ2-7; D unclear. V was pared by 8 bases and J by 1 base, with 6 bases between. Germline V CDR1 and CDR2: SNHLY, FYNNEI. The length of the CDR3 is 11 residues. CDR3 residues: CASHTSYEQYF. The CDR3 nucleotides are TGTGCCAGCCATACTTCCTACGAGCAGTACTTC.

The chain combines TRBV12-3 or TRBV12-4 with TRBJ1-2, with TRBD1 as a possible D gene (5 bases). Trimming took off 6 bases at V and 4 bases at J, with 15 bases between the two ends. The CDR3 has 14 residues. CDR3 loop: CASSYDRAGYGYTF. In nucleotides, the CDR3 is TGTGCCAGCAGCTATGACAGAGCAGGCTATGGCTACACCTTC.

This chain links TRBV4-2 with TRBJ1-1; no reliable D call. Germline CDR1 is LGHNA and CDR2 is YNFKEQ. This CDR3 is 13 amino acids long. Trimming took 2 bases from V and 3 from J, leaving 7 bases between them. The CDR3 DNA follows: TGTGCCAGCAGCCAATCCGGGGACACTGAAGCTTTCTTT. Its translation is CASSQSGDTEAFF.

CDR3 nucleotide sequence: TGTGCCAGCAGCCAAGGGACAGGGGACTCTGGGGCCAACGTCCTGACTTTC. This codes for CASSQGTGDSGANVLTF. The chain recombines TRBV4-2 with TRBJ2-6, with 9 bases aligning to TRBD1. After removal of 1 base from V and 0 bases from J, the junction contained 1 base not matched to a gene. Germline CDR1 reads LGHNA; CDR2 reads YNFKEQ. The CDR3 has 17 residues.

With respect to this clonotype: The conserved phenylalanine or tryptophan is not found at the CDR3 terminus, so this likely reflects a read error. The DNA is left out, because the CDR3 cannot be placed on it with certainty; the CDR3 is given as TCRdb lists it. The J gene is TRBJ2-7, the V gene TRBV7-8; TRBD2, the table's D call, was not compared with the DNA. The germline V gene has CDR1 SGHVS and CDR2 FQNEAQ. The CDR3 numbers 12 amino acids, ends counted. The CDR3 region is CASSFGRLALRY.

This clonotype was picked up a small number of times. Here the CDR3 reads CASQTGWRGNTDTQYF. CDR3 coding DNA: TGTGCCAGCCAAACGGGGTGGCGGGGAAACACAGATACGCAGTATTTT. This sequence joins TRBV6-1 and TRBJ2-3; D perhaps matches TRBD2 (6 bases). CDR3 length: 16 residues. The ends were cut back, 8 bases at V and 2 bases at J, with 20 bases in the middle. Germline V CDR1 and CDR2: MNHNS, SASEGT.

V usage is TRBV20-1 and J usage is TRBJ2-5; D possibly corresponds to TRBD2 (6 bases). The germline gives CDR1 DFQATT, CDR2 SNEGSKA (reference sequence). The CDR3 length is 13 residues. V gave up 6 bases and J gave up 5 bases, with 16 bases separating them. The CDR3 here is CSAAVDAGETQYF. The DNA of the CDR3 is TGCAGTGCCGCGGTGGATGCGGGGGAGACCCAGTACTTC.

This clonotype was seen a handful of times. The chain combines TRBV27 with TRBJ2-4, with D hard to call. Trimming left V 3 bases short and J 1 base short, with 10 bases between. Germline V gene sequence: CDR1 MNHEY, CDR2 SMNVEV (reference sequence). The CDR3 runs to 15 residues. CDR3 nucleotide sequence: TGTGCCAGCAGTTTGCGCAGTCGGGCCAAAAACATTCAGTACTTC. Encoded protein: CASSLRSRAKNIQYF.

This clonotype was found a few times. The V and J genes are TRBV24-1 and TRBJ2-2, with D perhaps matching TRBD1 (5 bases). CDR1 is KGHDR and CDR2 is SFDVKD in the germline V gene. V was trimmed by 4 bases and J by 5 bases, leaving 16 bases between them. The CDR3 runs to 16 residues. CDR3 nucleotide sequence: TGTGCCACCAGTGACCAGACAGCCCAGAAGACCGGGGAGCTGTTTTTT. Protein product: CATSDQTAQKTGELFF.

This clonotype was seen repeatedly, ten times or more. The chain joins TRBV4-2 to TRBJ2-5, with no clear D. V gave up 5 bases and J gave up 5 bases, with 15 bases separating them. Germline lookup yields CDR1 LGHNA and CDR2 YNFKEQ. The CDR3 has 14 residues. This chain's CDR3 is CASSSRTAGETQYF. In DNA form, the CDR3 reads TGTGCCAGCAGCAGCCGGACGGCCGGGGAGACCCAGTACTTC.

The V call is TRBV20-1, the J call TRBJ2-5; TRBD2 matches 8 bases. The J segment lost 0 bases and the V segment lost 1 base, leaving 4 bases of the junction unmatched. Germline V gives CDR1 DFQATT, CDR2 SNEGSKA (reference sequence). This CDR3 has 15 residues. CDR3 amino acids: CSARGRAGDQETQYF. The CDR3 DNA is TGCAGTGCTAGAGGTAGAGCGGGGGACCAAGAGACCCAGTACTTC.

This clonotype showed up many times. The genes are TRBV11-2 and TRBJ2-1; D might be TRBD1 (7 bases). The V and J ends lost 4 bases and 6 bases respectively, with 16 bases between them. The germline V gene has CDR1 SGHAT and CDR2 FQNNGV. The CDR3 has 15 amino acids. The CDR3 nucleotides read TGTGCCAGCAGCTCCTCCCGCGGGGACAGCAATGAGCAGTTCTTC. The encoded protein is CASSSSRGDSNEQFF.

The chain couples TRBV7-3 to TRBJ2-5; TRBD1 might be the D (6 bases). CDR3 length: 14 residues. The germline V gene has CDR1 SGHTA and CDR2 FQGTGA. Trimming took off 1 base at V and 3 bases at J, with 9 bases between the two ends. The CDR3 reads CASSLRGHKETQYF. The CDR3 bases are TGTGCCAGCAGCTTAAGGGGACATAAAGAGACCCAGTACTTC.

This clonotype was counted at least ten times. The V and J genes are TRBV5-1 and TRBJ2-5; possibly TRBD2 for D (5 bases). V was trimmed by 6 bases and J by 2 bases, leaving 14 bases between them. Per the germline V gene, CDR1 is SGHRS and CDR2 is YFSETQ. There are 14 residues in the CDR3. DNA for the CDR3: TGCGCCAGCACCAACCTGGACTTACAAGAGACCCAGTACTTC. It yields the protein CASTNLDLQETQYF.

V gene TRBV20-1 combines with J gene TRBJ2-7, with D possibly matching TRBD1 (7 bases). The CDR3 is 14 amino acids. V lost 1 base and J 4 bases, leaving 14 bases between the germline ends. Germline-derived CDR1 and CDR2 are DFQATT and SNEGSKA (reference sequence). The chain's CDR3 is CSARAAGGLYEQYF. CDR3 nucleotide sequence: TGCAGTGCTAGAGCCGCAGGGGGGCTTTACGAGCAGTACTTC.

This clonotype came up many times. This chain connects TRBV12-3 or TRBV12-4 to TRBJ2-3; no clear D. The CDR3 is made up of 16 amino acids. Trimming stripped 2 bases from V and 0 bases from J, with 12 bases between. The CDR3 spells CASSLLVSSSTDTQYF. Here the CDR3 DNA reads TGTGCCAGCAGTTTATTGGTCAGCTCTAGCACAGATACGCAGTATTTT.

This rearrangement joins TRBV10-3 to TRBJ2-5; the D is unclear. CDR1 ENHRY and CDR2 SYGVKD come from the germline V gene. CDR3 size: 17 residues. V lost 6 bases and J 5 bases, leaving 25 bases between the germline ends. CDR3 amino acids: CAISAINTDELWETQYF. The CDR3, as DNA: TGTGCCATCAGCGCGATTAATACGGACGAGCTGTGGGAGACCCAGTACTTC.

This clonotype was counted at least ten times. CDR3 amino acids: CAISDLTLGATGELFF. In DNA form, the CDR3 reads TGTGCCATCAGTGACCTGACTCTAGGGGCTACCGGGGAGCTGTTTTTT. The chain couples TRBV10-3 to TRBJ2-2; possibly TRBD1 for D (5 bases). The CDR3 contains 16 residues. Germline-derived CDR1 and CDR2 are ENHRY and SYGVKD. Trimming left V 3 bases short and J 5 bases short, with 16 bases between.

V is TRBV12-3 or TRBV12-4 and J is TRBJ1-1, with D tentatively TRBD1 (5 bases). This CDR3 is built from 15 residues. Trimming cost V 5 bases and J 6 bases, with 19 bases left between them. CDR3: CASSAYGTRIPEAFF. CDR3 DNA: TGTGCCAGCAGTGCATACGGGACTAGGATCCCTGAAGCTTTCTTT.

The V and J genes are TRBV6-1 and TRBJ2-5, with D perhaps assigned TRBD1 or TRBD2 (5 bases each). Germline V lookup: CDR1 MNHNS, CDR2 SASEGT. CDR3 length equals 14 residues. Trimming removed 5 bases from V and 3 bases from J, with 13 bases in between. The CDR3 coding sequence is TGTGCCAGCAGTCCCCGAATGGGGGAAGAGACCCAGTACTTC. This translates into CASSPRMGEETQYF.

This clonotype showed up just a few times. V is TRBV2 and J is TRBJ2-5; D may correspond to TRBD1 or TRBD2 (5 bases each). Between the trimmed V and J ends, which lost 6 bases and 2 bases, there was a span of 16 bases. This CDR3 is 15 amino acids long. CDR1 SNHLY and CDR2 FYNNEI come from the germline V gene. CDR3 loop: CASSPAGTRQETQYF. The CDR3 DNA reads TGTGCCAGCAGCCCCGCAGGGACGAGACAAGAGACCCAGTACTTC.

This clonotype was counted at least ten times. The chain uses TRBV11-2 and TRBJ2-3; 7 nucleotides match TRBD2. Germline trimming cut 0 bases from V and 1 base from J; bases unmatched to any gene: 7. Germline CDR1 reads SGHAT; CDR2 reads FQNNGV. This CDR3 contains 17 residues. The CDR3 loop reads CASSLEAGSFRTDTQYF. In DNA form, the CDR3 reads TGTGCCAGCAGCTTAGAAGCGGGGTCGTTTCGCACAGATACGCAGTATTTT.

The V and J genes are TRBV15 and TRBJ2-1; D not certain. Germline V lookup: CDR1 LNHNV, CDR2 YYDKDF (reference sequence). The CDR3 length is 12 residues. The ends were cut back, 8 bases at V and 7 bases at J, with 12 bases in the middle. Written as DNA, the CDR3 is TGTGCCACCGGGTTAGGCCGGAATGAGCAGTTCTTC. It encodes CATGLGRNEQFF. Using reference TRBV15 and TRBJ2-1 for the parts outside the CDR3, the full variable domain is DAMVIQNPRYQVTQFGKPVTLSCSQTLNHNVMYWYQQKSSQAPKLLFHYYDKDFNNEADTPDNFQSRRPNTSFCFLDIRSPGLGDTAMYLCATGLGRNEQFFGPGTRLTVL.

This clonotype was detected a few times. The CDR3 spells CASSPTIGQRNYGYTF. For the CDR3, the DNA is TGTGCCAGCAGTCCCACCATCGGACAGAGGAACTATGGCTACACCTTC. The rearrangement uses TRBV6-1 and TRBJ1-2, with D possibly being TRBD1 (6 bases). The CDR3 is made up of 16 amino acids. V was pared by 5 bases and J by 2 bases, with 18 bases between. Germline V gene lookup returns CDR1 MNHNS and CDR2 SASEGT.

Ten or more counts support this clonotype. One end of the junction varies from germline; a read error may be responsible. The chain has TRBV5-1 and TRBJ2-3; D is unclear. Germline values: CDR1 SGHRS, CDR2 YFSETQ. The CDR3 loop spans 14 amino acids. CDR3 sequence reads: CASSLGRGTDTQYF. CDR3 in DNA: TGTGCCAGCAGTTTAGGCCGGGGCACAGATACGCAGTATTTT.